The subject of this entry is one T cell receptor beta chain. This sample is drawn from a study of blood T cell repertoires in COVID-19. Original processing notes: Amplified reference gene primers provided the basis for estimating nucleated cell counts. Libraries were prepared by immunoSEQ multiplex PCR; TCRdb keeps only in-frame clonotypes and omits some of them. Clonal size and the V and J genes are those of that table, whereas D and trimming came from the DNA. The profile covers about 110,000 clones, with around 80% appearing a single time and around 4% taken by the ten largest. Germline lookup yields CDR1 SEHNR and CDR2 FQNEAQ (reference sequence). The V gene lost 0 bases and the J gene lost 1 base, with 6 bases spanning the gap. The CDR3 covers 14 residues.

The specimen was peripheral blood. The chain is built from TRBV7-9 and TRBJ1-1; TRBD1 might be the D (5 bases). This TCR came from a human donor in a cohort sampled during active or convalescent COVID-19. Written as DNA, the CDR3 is TGTGCCAGCAGCTTAGCGGGGGGGAACACTGAAGCTTTCTTT. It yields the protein CASSLAGGNTEAFF.